Presented here are 21 T cell receptor beta chains from one specimen sequenced in a study of cytomegalovirus exposure and HLA in healthy donors. Sequencing was performed with immunoSEQ multiplex PCR; in TCRdb, only in-frame clones are kept and a portion is missing. The sample consists of about 160,000 clones, around nine tenths of them appearing once. Sequenced: PBMCs. The origin of the receptors is a man younger than 35 in good health and CMV-seropositive.

This chain uses TRBV6-5 with TRBJ1-2, with D possibly matching TRBD1 (6 bases). The germline V and J ends were trimmed by 6 bases and 2 bases, with 13 bases remaining between them. The CDR3 is 14 amino acids. The germline V gene has CDR1 MNHEY and CDR2 SVGAGI. CDR3 region: CASRGHGVNYGYTF. The DNA of the CDR3 is TGTGCCAGCAGGGGACACGGAGTAAACTATGGCTACACCTTC.

This rearrangement joins TRBV6-5 to TRBJ2-7; TRBD1 is a possible D gene (6 bases). The CDR3 spans 14 residues. Germline V gene data show CDR1 as MNHEY and CDR2 as SVGAGI. V was shortened by 2 bases and J by 3 bases, with 11 bases between the two germline ends. The CDR3 DNA follows: TGTGCCAGCAGTTACACGGACAGTCACTACGAGCAGTACTTC. Its translation is CASSYTDSHYEQYF.

This sequence joins TRBV11-2 and TRBJ2-7; a possible D gene is TRBD2 (6 bases). V was cut by 1 base and J by 7 bases, with 17 bases left in between. The V gene's germline CDR1 is SGHAT and CDR2 FQNNGV. This CDR3 is built from 15 residues. CDR3 in amino acids: CASSLGGTRAGEQYF. The CDR3 DNA is TGTGCCAGCAGCTTAGGCGGGACCCGGGCGGGAGAGCAGTACTTC.

The chain carries TRBV20-1 and TRBJ1-5; D possibly corresponds to TRBD1 (5 bases). Trimming cost V 6 bases and J 6 bases, with 6 bases left between them. The CDR3 is made up of 10 amino acids. CDR1 is DFQATT and CDR2 is SNEGSKA in the germline V gene (reference sequence). CDR3 protein: CSAGGQPQHF. CDR3 bases: TGCAGTGCGGGGGGTCAGCCCCAGCATTTT.

The chain recombines TRBV29-1 with TRBJ2-5, with TRBD2 matching 11 bases. Trimming took 2 bases from V and 3 from J; bases not matched to a gene: 26. Germline loops: CDR1 SQVTM, CDR2 ANQGSEA. This CDR3 is 22 amino acids long. The DNA for the CDR3 is TGCAGCGTTGAAAACCACCCTAAAGTACTAGCGGGAGCTCCCGGTATTAAAGAGACCCAGTACTTC. Its protein product is CSVENHPKVLAGAPGIKETQYF.

The chain recombines TRBV5-6 with TRBJ1-2; 11 bases are shared with TRBD1. Unmatched junction bases numbered 4, after V lost 4 bases and J lost 2 bases. The CDR3 sequence is 15 residues long. Germline loops: CDR1 SGHDT, CDR2 YYEEEE. CDR3 nucleotide sequence: TGTGCCAGCAGCGGAGGGACAGGGGGAAACTATGGCTACACCTTC. Translated: CASSGGTGGNYGYTF.

The chain has TRBV6-5 and TRBJ2-2, with 7 nucleotides matching TRBD2. The CDR3 has 14 residues. V lost 2 bases and J lost 5; bases outside the gene matches: 2. In germline, CDR1 is MNHEY, CDR2 SVGAGI. The CDR3: CASSYGGGTGELFF. The CDR3 DNA is TGTGCCAGCAGTTACGGGGGGGGAACCGGGGAGCTGTTTTTT.

V and J are TRBV11-2 and TRBJ2-7; TRBD1 matches 8 bases. V trimming: 4 bases; J trimming: 0 bases; junction bases outside the gene matches: 8. The CDR3 covers 16 residues. Germline V gene sequence: CDR1 SGHAT, CDR2 FQNNGV. The CDR3 is CASSSGYRGNSYEQYF. For the CDR3, the DNA is TGTGCCAGCAGCTCCGGATACAGGGGGAACTCCTACGAGCAGTACTTC.

The V call is TRBV7-9, the J call TRBJ1-4, with D maybe TRBD1 (5 bases). The germline V gene encodes CDR1 SEHNR and CDR2 FQNEAQ (reference sequence). V was cut by 6 bases and J by 8 bases, with 16 bases left in between. This CDR3 has 14 residues. CDR3 amino acids: CASSIAGDGEKLFF. CDR3 DNA sequence: TGTGCCAGCAGTATCGCGGGGGACGGAGAAAAACTGTTTTTT.

V usage is TRBV6-1 and J usage is TRBJ2-3; D is possibly TRBD2 (10 bases). CDR3 length: 19 amino acids. V was cut by 4 bases and J by 6 bases, with 29 bases left in between. Per germline, CDR1 MNHNS and CDR2 SASEGT. CDR3 sequence: CASSVAGTGTSASRDTQYF. CDR3 sequence (DNA): TGTGCCAGCAGTGTCGCCGGGACAGGGACTAGCGCCTCGAGGGATACGCAGTATTTT.

The rearrangement joins TRBV2 to TRBJ2-1; 9 bases line up with TRBD2. This CDR3 spans 14 amino acids. The V gene's germline CDR1 is SNHLY and CDR2 FYNNEI. After removal of 8 bases from V and 4 bases from J, the junction contained 6 bases not matched to a gene. The CDR3 DNA follows: TGTGCCAGCCACGCGGGAGGGGGTTACAATGAGCAGTTCTTC. Translation gives CASHAGGGYNEQFF.

This clone was found once. This sequence joins TRBV11-2 and TRBJ2-2, with unresolved D. Germline CDR1 reads SGHAT; CDR2 reads FQNNGV. The CDR3 is 13 residues long. Trimming cost V 1 base and J 6 bases, with 6 bases left between them. CDR3 sequence (DNA): TGTGCCAGCAGCTTAGGGTTAGCCGGGGAGCTGTTTTTT. The encoded protein is CASSLGLAGELFF.

The chain recombines TRBV27 with TRBJ2-1; 10 bases agree with TRBD2. Germline trimming cut 5 bases from V and 2 bases from J; bases unmatched to any gene: 3. Germline lookup yields CDR1 MNHEY and CDR2 SMNVEV (reference sequence). This CDR3 is built from 15 residues. In DNA, the CDR3 is TGTGCCAGCAGTACCGGACTAGCGGCCTACAATGAGCAGTTCTTC. It codes for CASSTGLAAYNEQFF.

V usage is TRBV9 and J usage is TRBJ2-2; the D is unclear. Germline V gives CDR1 SGDLS, CDR2 YYNGEE. The V end lost 4 bases, the J end lost 5 bases, and 12 bases lay between the germline ends. The CDR3 covers 14 residues. The chain's CDR3 is CASSPQWATGELFF. As DNA, the CDR3 is TGTGCCAGCAGCCCCCAATGGGCGACCGGGGAGCTGTTTTTT.

The chain links TRBV5-1 to TRBJ1-4; TRBD1 agrees at 10 bases. The CDR3 has 15 amino acids. The V gene's germline CDR1 is SGHRS and CDR2 YFSETQ. With V trimmed by 0 bases and J by 7 bases, 3 bases remained unmatched. The CDR3 is CASSLAGTGAEKLFF. CDR3 nucleotides: TGCGCCAGCAGCTTGGCTGGGACAGGGGCTGAAAAACTGTTTTTT.

For the CDR3, the DNA is TGTGCCAGCAGTTACTCGAGAGCGGGAGGGCCAAATGAGCAGTTCTTC. The encoded protein is CASSYSRAGGPNEQFF. V is TRBV6-5 and J is TRBJ2-1; 10 bases match TRBD2. The germline CDR1 and CDR2 sequences are MNHEY and SVGAGI. CDR3 length: 16 amino acids. J lost 7 bases, V lost 0 bases, and 6 bases had no gene match.

The V call is TRBV19, the J call TRBJ2-7, with D unresolved. V lost 5 bases, J lost 3 bases, and 11 bases lay in between. CDR1 and CDR2 (germline): LNHDA, SQIVND (reference sequence). The length of the CDR3 is 13 residues. The CDR3 DNA is TGTGCCAGTAGTCTGAACAGCTTCTACGAGCAGTACTTC. Protein sequence: CASSLNSFYEQYF.

This clone was found once. V usage is TRBV6-4 and J usage is TRBJ2-3, with 8 bases lining up with TRBD1. This CDR3 is 14 amino acids long. Germline loops: CDR1 MRHNA, CDR2 SNTAGT. V lost 6 bases and J lost 4; bases outside the gene matches: 6. CDR3 residues: CASRASGGADTQYF. The CDR3 DNA reads as TGTGCCAGCAGAGCCTCAGGGGGCGCAGATACGCAGTATTTT.

V is TRBV6-5 and J is TRBJ1-1, with unresolved D. Germline loops: CDR1 MNHEY, CDR2 SVGAGI. V was shortened by 7 bases and J by 1 base, with 16 bases between the two germline ends. The CDR3 covers 15 residues. CDR3 amino acids: CASTLAGGSNTEAFF. The DNA of the CDR3 is TGTGCCAGCACCCTGGCTGGAGGGTCGAACACTGAAGCTTTCTTT.

The chain combines TRBV6-5 with TRBJ1-2; a possible D gene is TRBD1 (6 bases). Trimming shortened V by 0 bases and J by 4 bases, and 12 bases separated the two germline ends. CDR1 and CDR2 (germline): MNHEY, SVGAGI. This CDR3 spans 15 amino acids. CDR3 DNA sequence: TGTGCCAGCAGTTACTCTAGGACAGCTAGCTATGGCTACACCTTC. This encodes CASSYSRTASYGYTF.

The rearrangement joins TRBV7-9 to TRBJ2-1, with TRBD2 identical over 14 bases. This CDR3 is built from 19 residues. V lost 1 base, J lost 3 bases, and 8 bases stayed unmatched. The germline gives CDR1 SEHNR, CDR2 FQNEAQ (reference sequence). The CDR3, as DNA: TGTGCCAGCAGCTTAGTTCGGGGACTAGCGGGAGTCGGCTACAATGAGCAGTTCTTC. It translates to CASSLVRGLAGVGYNEQFF.